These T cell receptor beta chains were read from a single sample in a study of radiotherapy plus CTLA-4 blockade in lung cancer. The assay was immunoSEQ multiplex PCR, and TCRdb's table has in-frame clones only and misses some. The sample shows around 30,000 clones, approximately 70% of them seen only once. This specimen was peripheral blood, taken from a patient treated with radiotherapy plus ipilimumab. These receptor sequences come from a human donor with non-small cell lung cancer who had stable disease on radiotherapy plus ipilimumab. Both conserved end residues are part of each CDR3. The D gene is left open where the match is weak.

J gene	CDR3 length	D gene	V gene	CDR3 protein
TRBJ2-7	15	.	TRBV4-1	CASSQSSGTLYEQYF
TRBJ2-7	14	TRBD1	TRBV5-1	CASSSTGGSYEQYF
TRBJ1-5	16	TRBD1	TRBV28	CASSLGEGAWDQPQHF
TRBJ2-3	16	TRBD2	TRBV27	CASSSRLAGASDTQYF
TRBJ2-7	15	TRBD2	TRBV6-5	CASSSRLAATYEQYF
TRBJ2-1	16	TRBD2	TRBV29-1	CSVVGSSGRTYNEQFF
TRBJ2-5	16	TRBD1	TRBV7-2	CASSFYVGQGGETQYF
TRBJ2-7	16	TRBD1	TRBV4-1	CASSPRLQGGGYEQYF
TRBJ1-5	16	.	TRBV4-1	CASSREGHGINQPQHF
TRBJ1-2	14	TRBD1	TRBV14	CASSLNTGGGGYTF
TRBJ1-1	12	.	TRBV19	CASSSADPEAFF
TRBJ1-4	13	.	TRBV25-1	CASSDTTNEKLFF
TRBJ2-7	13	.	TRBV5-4	CASSLAFSYEQYF
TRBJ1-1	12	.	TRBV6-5	CASSYDGIEAFF
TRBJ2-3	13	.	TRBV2	CASSAQKFDTQYF
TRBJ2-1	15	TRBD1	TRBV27	CATSRTGWFTGEQFF
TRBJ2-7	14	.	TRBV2	CASKERESSYEQYF
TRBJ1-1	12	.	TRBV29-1	CSVANMNTEAFF
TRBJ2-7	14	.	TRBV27	CASTTGTPPYEQYF
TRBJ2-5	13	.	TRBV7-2	CASSFHHQETQYF
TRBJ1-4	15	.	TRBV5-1	CASSLARRTDEKLFF
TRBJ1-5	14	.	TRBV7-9	CASSLAGTNQPQHF
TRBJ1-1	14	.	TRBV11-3	CASSYPPGTTEAFF
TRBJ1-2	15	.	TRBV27	CASSLKPVENYGYTF
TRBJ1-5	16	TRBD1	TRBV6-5	CASSSRDRGPSQPQHF
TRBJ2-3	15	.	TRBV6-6	CASSLSGASTDTQYF
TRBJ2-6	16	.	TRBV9	CASSDPLATGANVLTF
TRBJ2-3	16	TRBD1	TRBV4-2	CASSQDRTGASNTQYF